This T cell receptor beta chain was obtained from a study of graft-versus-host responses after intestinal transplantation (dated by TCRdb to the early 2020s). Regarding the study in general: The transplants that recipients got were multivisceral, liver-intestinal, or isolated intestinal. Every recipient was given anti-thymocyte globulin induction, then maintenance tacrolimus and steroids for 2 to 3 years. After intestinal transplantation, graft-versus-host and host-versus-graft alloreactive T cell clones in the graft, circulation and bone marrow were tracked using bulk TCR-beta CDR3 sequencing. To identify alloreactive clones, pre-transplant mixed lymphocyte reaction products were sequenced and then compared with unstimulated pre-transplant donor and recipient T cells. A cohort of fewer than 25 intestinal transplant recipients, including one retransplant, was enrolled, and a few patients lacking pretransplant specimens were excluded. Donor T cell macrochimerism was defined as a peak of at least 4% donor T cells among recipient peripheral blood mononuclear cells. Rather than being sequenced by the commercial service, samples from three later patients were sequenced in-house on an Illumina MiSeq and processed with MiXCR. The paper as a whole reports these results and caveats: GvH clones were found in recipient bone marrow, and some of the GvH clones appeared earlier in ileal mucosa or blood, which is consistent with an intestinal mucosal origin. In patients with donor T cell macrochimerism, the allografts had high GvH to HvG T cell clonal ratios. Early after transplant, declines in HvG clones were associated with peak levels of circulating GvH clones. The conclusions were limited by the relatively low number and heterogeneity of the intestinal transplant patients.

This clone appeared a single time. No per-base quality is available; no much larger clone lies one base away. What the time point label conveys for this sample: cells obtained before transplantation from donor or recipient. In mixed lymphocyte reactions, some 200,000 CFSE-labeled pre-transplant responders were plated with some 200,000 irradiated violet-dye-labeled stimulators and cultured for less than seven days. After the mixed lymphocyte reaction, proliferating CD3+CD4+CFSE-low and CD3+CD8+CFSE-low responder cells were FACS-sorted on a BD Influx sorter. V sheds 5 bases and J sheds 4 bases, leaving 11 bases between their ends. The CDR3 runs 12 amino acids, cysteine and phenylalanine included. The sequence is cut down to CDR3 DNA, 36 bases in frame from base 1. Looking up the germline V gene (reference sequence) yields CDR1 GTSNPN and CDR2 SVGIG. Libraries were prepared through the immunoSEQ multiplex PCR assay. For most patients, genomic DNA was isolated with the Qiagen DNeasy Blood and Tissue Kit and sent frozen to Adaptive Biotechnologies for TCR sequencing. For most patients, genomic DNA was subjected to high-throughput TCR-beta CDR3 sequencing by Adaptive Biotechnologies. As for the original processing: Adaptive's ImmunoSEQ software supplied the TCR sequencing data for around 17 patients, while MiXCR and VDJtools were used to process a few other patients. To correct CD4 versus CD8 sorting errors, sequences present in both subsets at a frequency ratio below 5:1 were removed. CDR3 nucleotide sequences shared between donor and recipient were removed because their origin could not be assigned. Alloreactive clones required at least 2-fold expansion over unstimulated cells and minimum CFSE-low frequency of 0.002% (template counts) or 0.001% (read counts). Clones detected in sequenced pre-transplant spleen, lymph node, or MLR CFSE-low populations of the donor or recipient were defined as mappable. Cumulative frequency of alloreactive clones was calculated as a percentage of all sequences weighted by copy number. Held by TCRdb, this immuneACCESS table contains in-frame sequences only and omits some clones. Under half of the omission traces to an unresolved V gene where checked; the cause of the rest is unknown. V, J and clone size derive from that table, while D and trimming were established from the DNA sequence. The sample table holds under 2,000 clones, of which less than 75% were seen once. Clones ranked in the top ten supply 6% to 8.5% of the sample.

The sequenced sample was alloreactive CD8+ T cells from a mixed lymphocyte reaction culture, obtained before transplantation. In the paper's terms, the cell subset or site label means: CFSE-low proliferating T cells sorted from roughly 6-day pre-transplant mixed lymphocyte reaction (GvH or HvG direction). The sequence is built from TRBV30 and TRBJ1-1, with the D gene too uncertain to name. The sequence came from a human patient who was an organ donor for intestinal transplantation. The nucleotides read TGTGCCTGGGGGCCCACGAGCACTGAAGCTTTCTTT. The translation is CAWGPTSTEAFF. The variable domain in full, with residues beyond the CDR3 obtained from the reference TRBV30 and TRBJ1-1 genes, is SQTIHQWPATLVQPVGSPLSLECTVEGTSNPNLYWYRQAAGRGLQLLFYSVGIGQISSEVPQNLSASRPQDRQFILSSKKLLLSDSGFYLCAWGPTSTEAFFGQGTRLTVV.